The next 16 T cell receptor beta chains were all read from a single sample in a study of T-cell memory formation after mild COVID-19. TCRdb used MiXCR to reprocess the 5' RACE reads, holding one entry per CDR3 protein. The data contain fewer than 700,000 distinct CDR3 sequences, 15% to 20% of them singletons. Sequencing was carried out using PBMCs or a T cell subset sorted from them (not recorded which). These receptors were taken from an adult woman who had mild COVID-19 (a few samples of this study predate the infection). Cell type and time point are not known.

The DNA of the CDR3 is TGTGCCATCAGTGAGTCGGCAGGGAAAGAGACCCAGTACTTC. The encoded protein is CAISESAGKETQYF. V usage is TRBV10-3 and J usage is TRBJ2-5, with a possible D match to TRBD1 (5 bases). Germline assignment: CDR1 ENHRY and CDR2 SYGVKD. CDR3 length: 14 residues. V was clipped by 0 bases and J by 3 bases, with 8 bases between them.

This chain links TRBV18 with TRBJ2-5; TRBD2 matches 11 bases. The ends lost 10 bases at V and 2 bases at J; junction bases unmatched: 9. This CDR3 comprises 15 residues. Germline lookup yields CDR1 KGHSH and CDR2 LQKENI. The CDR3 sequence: CATTGTSGRQETQYF. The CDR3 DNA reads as TGTGCCACCACCGGGACTAGCGGCCGTCAAGAGACCCAGTACTTC.

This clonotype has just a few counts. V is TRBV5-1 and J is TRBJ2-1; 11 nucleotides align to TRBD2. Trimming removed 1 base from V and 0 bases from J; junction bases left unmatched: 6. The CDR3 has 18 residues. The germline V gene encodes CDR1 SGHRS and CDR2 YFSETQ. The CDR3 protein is CASSLSPGTSGSYNEQFF. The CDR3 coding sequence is TGCGCCAGCAGCTTGTCTCCCGGGACTAGCGGCTCCTACAATGAGCAGTTCTTC.

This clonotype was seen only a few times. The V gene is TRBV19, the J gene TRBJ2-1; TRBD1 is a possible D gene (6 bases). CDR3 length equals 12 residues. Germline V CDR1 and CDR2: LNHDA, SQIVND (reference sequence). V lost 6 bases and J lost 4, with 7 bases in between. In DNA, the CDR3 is TGTGCCAGTAGAAGGGGGTACAATGAGCAGTTCTTC. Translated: CASRRGYNEQFF.

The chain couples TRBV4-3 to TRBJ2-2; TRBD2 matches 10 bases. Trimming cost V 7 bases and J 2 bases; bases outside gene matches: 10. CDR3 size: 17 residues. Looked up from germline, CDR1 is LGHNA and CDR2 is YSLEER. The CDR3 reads CASNPMEREGNTGELFF. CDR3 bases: TGCGCCAGCAACCCAATGGAGCGGGAGGGCAACACCGGGGAGCTGTTTTTT.

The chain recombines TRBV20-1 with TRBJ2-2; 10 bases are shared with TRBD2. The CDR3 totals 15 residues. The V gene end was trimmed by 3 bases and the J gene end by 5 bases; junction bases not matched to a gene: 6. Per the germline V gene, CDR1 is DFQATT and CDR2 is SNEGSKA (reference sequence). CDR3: CSARNLAGVTGELFF. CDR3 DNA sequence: TGCAGTGCTAGGAATCTAGCGGGGGTGACCGGGGAGCTGTTTTTT.

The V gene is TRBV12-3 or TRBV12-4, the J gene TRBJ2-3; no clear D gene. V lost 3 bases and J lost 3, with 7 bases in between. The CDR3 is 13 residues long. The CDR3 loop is CASSFTETDTQYF. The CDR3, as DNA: TGTGCCAGCAGTTTTACTGAAACAGATACGCAGTATTTT.

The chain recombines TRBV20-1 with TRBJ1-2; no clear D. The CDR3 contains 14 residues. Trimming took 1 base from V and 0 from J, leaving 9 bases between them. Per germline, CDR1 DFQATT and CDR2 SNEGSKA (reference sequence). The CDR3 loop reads CSARAYNANYGYTF. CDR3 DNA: TGCAGTGCTAGAGCTTATAATGCTAACTATGGCTACACCTTC.

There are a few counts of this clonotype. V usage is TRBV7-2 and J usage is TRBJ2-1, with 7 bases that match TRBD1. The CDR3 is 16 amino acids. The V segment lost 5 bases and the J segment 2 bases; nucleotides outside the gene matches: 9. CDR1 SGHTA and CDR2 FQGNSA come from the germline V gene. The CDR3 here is CASSQRDRTTYNEQFF. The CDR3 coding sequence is TGTGCCAGCAGCCAACGGGACAGAACCACCTACAATGAGCAGTTCTTC.

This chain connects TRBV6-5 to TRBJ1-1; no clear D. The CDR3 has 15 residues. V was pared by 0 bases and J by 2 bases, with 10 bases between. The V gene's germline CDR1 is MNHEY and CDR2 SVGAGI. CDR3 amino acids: CASSYSGRFNTEAFF. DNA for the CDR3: TGTGCCAGCAGTTACTCAGGACGGTTCAACACTGAAGCTTTCTTT.

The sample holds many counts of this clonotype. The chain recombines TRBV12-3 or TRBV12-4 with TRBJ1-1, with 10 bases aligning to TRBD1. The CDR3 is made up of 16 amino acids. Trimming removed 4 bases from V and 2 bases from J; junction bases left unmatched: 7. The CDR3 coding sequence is TGTGCCAGCAGTTCAGGGGGGGACAGGGGAAACACTGAAGCTTTCTTT. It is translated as CASSSGGDRGNTEAFF.

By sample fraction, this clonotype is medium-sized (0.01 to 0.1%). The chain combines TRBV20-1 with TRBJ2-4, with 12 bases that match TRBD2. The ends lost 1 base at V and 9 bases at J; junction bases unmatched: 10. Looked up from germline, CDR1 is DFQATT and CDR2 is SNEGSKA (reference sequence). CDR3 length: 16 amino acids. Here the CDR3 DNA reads TGCAGTGCTAGAGGGACTAGCGGGAAGGAGGGAAGCATTCAGTACTTC. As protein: CSARGTSGKEGSIQYF.

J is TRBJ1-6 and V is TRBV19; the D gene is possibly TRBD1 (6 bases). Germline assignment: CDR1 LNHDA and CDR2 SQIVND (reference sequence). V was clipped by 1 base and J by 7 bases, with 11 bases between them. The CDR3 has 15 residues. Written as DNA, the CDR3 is TGTGCCAGTAGTATAGTCGAGGGGGGGAATTCACCCCTCCACTTT. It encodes CASSIVEGGNSPLHF.

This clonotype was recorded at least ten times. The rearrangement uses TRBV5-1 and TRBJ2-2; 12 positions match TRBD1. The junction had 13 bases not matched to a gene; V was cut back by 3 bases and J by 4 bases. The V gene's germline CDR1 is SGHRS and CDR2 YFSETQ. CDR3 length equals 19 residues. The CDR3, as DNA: TGCGCCAGCAGCTCGAGCCCTCCGGGACAGGGGGCGTTCACCGGGGAGCTGTTTTTT. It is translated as CASSSSPPGQGAFTGELFF.

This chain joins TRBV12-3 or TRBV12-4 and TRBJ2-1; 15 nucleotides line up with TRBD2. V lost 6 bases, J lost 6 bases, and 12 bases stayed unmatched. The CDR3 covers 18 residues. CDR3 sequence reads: CASRGLAGGVESINEQFF. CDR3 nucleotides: TGTGCCAGCAGAGGACTAGCGGGAGGGGTGGAATCAATCAATGAGCAGTTCTTC.

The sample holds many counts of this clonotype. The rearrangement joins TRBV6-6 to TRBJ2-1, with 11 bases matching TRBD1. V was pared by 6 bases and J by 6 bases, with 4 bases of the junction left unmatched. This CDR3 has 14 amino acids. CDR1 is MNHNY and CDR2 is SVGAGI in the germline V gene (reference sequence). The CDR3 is CASRTGTGGNEQFF. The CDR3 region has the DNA TGTGCCAGCAGGACCGGGACAGGGGGCAATGAGCAGTTCTTC.